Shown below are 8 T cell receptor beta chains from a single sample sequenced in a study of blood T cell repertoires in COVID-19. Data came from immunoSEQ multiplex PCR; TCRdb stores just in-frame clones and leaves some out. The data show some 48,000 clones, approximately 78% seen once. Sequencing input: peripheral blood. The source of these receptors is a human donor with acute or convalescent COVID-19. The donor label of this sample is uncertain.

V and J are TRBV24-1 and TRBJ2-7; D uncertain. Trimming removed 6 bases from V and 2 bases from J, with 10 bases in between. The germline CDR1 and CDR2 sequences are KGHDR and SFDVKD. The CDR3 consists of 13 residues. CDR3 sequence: CATSPSETYEQYF. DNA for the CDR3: TGTGCCACCAGTCCGAGTGAAACCTACGAGCAGTACTTC.

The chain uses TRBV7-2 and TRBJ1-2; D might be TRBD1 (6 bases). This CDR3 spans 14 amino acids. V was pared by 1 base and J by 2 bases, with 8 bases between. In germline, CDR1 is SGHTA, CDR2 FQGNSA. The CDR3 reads CASSLERGNYGYTF. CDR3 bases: TGTGCCAGCAGCTTAGAGAGGGGGAACTATGGCTACACCTTC.

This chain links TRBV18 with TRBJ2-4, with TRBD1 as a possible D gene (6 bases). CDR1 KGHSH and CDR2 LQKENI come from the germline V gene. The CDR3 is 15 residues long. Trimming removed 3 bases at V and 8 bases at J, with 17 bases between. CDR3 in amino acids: CASSPGAGKVDIQYF. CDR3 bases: TGTGCCAGCTCACCGGGGGCTGGGAAGGTCGACATTCAGTACTTC.

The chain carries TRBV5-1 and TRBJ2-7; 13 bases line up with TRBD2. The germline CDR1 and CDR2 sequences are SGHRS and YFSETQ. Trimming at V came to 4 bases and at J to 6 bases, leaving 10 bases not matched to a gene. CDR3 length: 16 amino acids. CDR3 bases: TGCGCCAGCAGCGGGGGGACTAGCGGGGCCTCGGGCGAGCAGTACTTC. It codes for CASSGGTSGASGEQYF.

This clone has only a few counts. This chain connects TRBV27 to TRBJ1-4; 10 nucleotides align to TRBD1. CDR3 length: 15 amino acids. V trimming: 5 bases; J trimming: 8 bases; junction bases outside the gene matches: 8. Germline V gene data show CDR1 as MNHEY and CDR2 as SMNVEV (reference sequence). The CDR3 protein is CASSPWTGGLEKLFF. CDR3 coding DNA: TGTGCCAGCAGTCCGTGGACAGGGGGATTGGAAAAACTGTTTTTT.

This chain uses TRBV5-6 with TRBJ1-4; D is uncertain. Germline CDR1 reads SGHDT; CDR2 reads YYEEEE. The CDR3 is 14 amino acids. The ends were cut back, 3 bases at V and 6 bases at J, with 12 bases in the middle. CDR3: CASSSGGKYEKLFF. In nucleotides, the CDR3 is TGTGCCAGCAGCTCAGGTGGAAAATATGAAAAACTGTTTTTT.

CDR3 sequence reads: CASSSGRRGSGNTIYF. CDR3 coding DNA: TGTGCCAGCAGTTCCGGCCGGAGGGGCTCTGGAAACACCATATATTTT. This rearrangement joins TRBV5-6 to TRBJ1-3; possible D gene TRBD1, 5 bases. The CDR3 length is 16 residues. The V gene's germline CDR1 is SGHDT and CDR2 YYEEEE. Trimming took 5 bases from V and 0 from J, leaving 15 bases between them.

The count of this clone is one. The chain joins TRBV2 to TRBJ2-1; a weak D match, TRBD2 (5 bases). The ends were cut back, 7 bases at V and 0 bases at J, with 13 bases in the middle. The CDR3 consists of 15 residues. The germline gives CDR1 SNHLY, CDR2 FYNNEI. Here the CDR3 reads CASKVGSGSYNEQFF. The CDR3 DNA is TGTGCCAGCAAGGTGGGGAGCGGCTCCTACAATGAGCAGTTCTTC.